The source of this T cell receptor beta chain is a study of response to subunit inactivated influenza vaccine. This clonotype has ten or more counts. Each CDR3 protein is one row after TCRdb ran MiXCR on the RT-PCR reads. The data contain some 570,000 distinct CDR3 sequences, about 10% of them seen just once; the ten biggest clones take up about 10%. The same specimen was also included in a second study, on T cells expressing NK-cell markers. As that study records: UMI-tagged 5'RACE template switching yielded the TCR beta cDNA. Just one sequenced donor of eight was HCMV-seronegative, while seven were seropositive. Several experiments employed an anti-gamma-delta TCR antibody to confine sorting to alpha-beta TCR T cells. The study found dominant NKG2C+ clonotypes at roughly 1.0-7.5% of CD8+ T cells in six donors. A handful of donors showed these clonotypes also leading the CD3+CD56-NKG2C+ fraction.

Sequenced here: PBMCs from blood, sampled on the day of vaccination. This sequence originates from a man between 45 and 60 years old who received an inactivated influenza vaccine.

CDR3 bases: TGTGCCAGCAGCTTAGGTCCGGGAAATCAGCCCCAGCATTTT. It encodes CASSLGPGNQPQHF. The chain employs TRBV7-6 and TRBJ1-5; D not resolved. V was clipped by 1 base and J by 4 bases, with 8 bases between them. CDR1 is SGHVS, CDR2 FNYEAQ, per germline. The CDR3 spans 14 residues.